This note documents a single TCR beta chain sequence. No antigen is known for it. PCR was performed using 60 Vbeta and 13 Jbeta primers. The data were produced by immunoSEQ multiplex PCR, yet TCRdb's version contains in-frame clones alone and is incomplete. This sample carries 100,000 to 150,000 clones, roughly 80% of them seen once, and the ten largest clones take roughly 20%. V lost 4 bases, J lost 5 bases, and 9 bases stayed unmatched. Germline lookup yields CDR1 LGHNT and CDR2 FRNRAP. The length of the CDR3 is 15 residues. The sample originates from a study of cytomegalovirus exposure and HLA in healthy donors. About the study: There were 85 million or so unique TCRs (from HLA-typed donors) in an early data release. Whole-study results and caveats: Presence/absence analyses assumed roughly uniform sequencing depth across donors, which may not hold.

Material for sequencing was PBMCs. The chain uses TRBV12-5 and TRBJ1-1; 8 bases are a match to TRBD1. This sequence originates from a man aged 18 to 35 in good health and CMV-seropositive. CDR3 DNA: TGTGCTAGTGGTTCCCCGAGCAGGGGGCAGACTGAAGCTTTCTTT. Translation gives CASGSPSRGQTEAFF.